The 21 T cell receptor beta chains listed next were all sequenced from one sample in a study of CD8+CD57+ T cells in acquired aplastic anemia. Genomic DNA was employed as the template in profiling TCR beta VDJ and CDR3. TCRdb re-derived calls from the reads in MiXCR, one entry per CDR3 protein. The table includes hundreds of thousands of distinct CDR3 sequences, around 60% detected once. Sequences were obtained from sorted CD4+, CD8+, or CD8+CD57+ T cells (not recorded which) from PBMCs. Every receptor here comes from a human donor with severe aplastic anemia or a healthy control (not recorded which).

This chain links TRBV20-1 with TRBJ2-7; TRBD2 aligns across 11 bases. The CDR3 covers 14 residues. Germline-derived CDR1 and CDR2 are DFQATT and SNEGSKA (reference sequence). V lost 7 bases, J lost 1 base, and 6 bases stayed unmatched. The CDR3 DNA is TGCAGTGTCCTTAGCGGGGGGGATTCCTACGAGCAGTACTTC. It yields the protein CSVLSGGDSYEQYF.

This clonotype has a count of ten or more. The chain joins TRBV29-1 to TRBJ2-3; D possibly corresponds to TRBD2 (5 bases). Germline V CDR1 and CDR2: SQVTM, ANQGSEA. The length of the CDR3 is 11 residues. Between the trimmed V and J ends, which lost 3 bases and 10 bases, there was a span of 11 bases. CDR3 protein: CSVDPGNAQYF. The CDR3 coding sequence is TGCAGCGTTGACCCGGGGAACGCGCAGTATTTT.

In its sample, this clonotype was seen many times. The chain carries TRBV6-2 or TRBV6-3 and TRBJ2-3; 13 bases map to TRBD2. Germline V gives CDR1 MNHEY, CDR2 SVGEGT. V was pared by 6 bases and J by 6 bases, with 9 bases of the junction left unmatched. The CDR3 consists of 16 residues. CDR3 bases: TGTGCCAGCAGCCCCCACGGACTAGCGGGGGCGGATACGCAGTATTTT. Its protein product is CASSPHGLAGADTQYF.

This clonotype came up many times. The chain employs TRBV5-1 and TRBJ2-5; D perhaps matches TRBD1 (6 bases). The CDR3 is 15 amino acids. The V gene lost 1 base and the J gene lost 5 bases, with 15 bases spanning the gap. Per germline, CDR1 SGHRS and CDR2 YFSETQ. In nucleotides, the CDR3 is TGCGCCAGCAGCTTGTACAGGGCTGCGACGGAGACCCAGTACTTC. Translation: CASSLYRAATETQYF. The full variable domain, rest sourced from reference TRBV5-1 and TRBJ2-5, is KAGVTQTPRYLIKTRGQQVTLSCSPISGHRSVSWYQQTPGQGLQFLFEYFSETQRNKGNFPGRFSGRQFSNSRSEMNVSTLELGDSALYLCASSLYRAATETQYFGPGTRLLVL.

The chain carries TRBV20-1 and TRBJ2-1; 8 positions match TRBD2. Germline CDR1 is DFQATT and CDR2 is SNEGSKA (reference sequence). After removal of 7 bases from V and 9 bases from J, the junction contained 8 bases not matched to a gene. The CDR3 is 12 amino acids. The CDR3 bases are TGCAGTGGTTTAGCGGGATCGGTTGAGCAGTTCTTC. This translates into CSGLAGSVEQFF.

Comment on this clonotype: This clone may be a read error of a much larger clone one base away. This chain links TRBV6-5 with TRBJ2-1; D is undetermined. This CDR3 is built from 15 residues. The V gene's germline CDR1 is MNHEY and CDR2 SVGAGI. The CDR3 DNA follows: TGTGCCAGCAGTTACGATGCAAAGGCCTACGATGAGCAGTTCTTC. It encodes CASSYDAKAYDEQFF.

J is TRBJ2-3 and V is TRBV20-1; 9 bases fit TRBD1. With V trimmed by 6 bases and J by 4 bases, 5 bases remained unmatched. The CDR3 extends over 13 amino acids. The germline V gene encodes CDR1 DFQATT and CDR2 SNEGSKA (reference sequence). The CDR3 bases are TGCAGTGCATCACAGGGGGCCCCAGATACGCAGTATTTT. Translating gives CSASQGAPDTQYF.

Only one count was recorded for this clonotype. The chain carries TRBV12-3 or TRBV12-4 and TRBJ2-7, with 8 nucleotides matching TRBD1. V gave up 5 bases and J gave up 5 bases; unmatched junction bases: 14. The CDR3 has 16 amino acids. CDR3 sequence: CASSETGTGPTDEQYF. CDR3 nucleotide sequence: TGTGCCAGCAGTGAAACCGGGACAGGTCCCACCGACGAGCAGTACTTC.

There are many counts of this clonotype. The CDR3 region is CASSLPPTGLNTEAFF. In DNA, the CDR3 is TGCGCCAGCAGCTTGCCACCGACAGGGTTGAACACTGAAGCTTTCTTT. V is TRBV5-1 and J is TRBJ1-1; 7 nucleotides line up with TRBD1. The CDR3 has 16 amino acids. In germline, CDR1 is SGHRS, CDR2 YFSETQ. J was trimmed by 0 bases and V by 1 base; bases with no gene match: 6.

Ten or more counts support this clonotype. The rearrangement links TRBV7-8 to TRBJ2-1, with TRBD2 matching 11 bases. The junction had 5 bases not matched to a gene; V was cut back by 5 bases and J by 5 bases. CDR1 and CDR2 from the germline V gene are SGHVS and FQNEAQ. The CDR3 consists of 15 residues. The CDR3 region is CASSLLAGGHNEQFF. The CDR3 DNA follows: TGTGCCAGCAGCCTTCTAGCGGGGGGACACAATGAGCAGTTCTTC.

V usage is TRBV3-1 and J usage is TRBJ2-3; D uncertain. Germline loops: CDR1 LGHDT, CDR2 YNNKEL (reference sequence). The CDR3 totals 17 residues. V lost 4 bases to trimming and J lost 0 bases, with 17 bases between them. CDR3 DNA: TGTGCCAGCAGCCCCCTTAGGGTGAGTTCTAGCACAGATACGCAGTATTTT. It yields the protein CASSPLRVSSSTDTQYF.

The V gene is TRBV7-9, the J gene TRBJ1-2, with TRBD1 as a possible D gene (6 bases). From germline, CDR1 is SEHNR and CDR2 FQNEAQ (reference sequence). Trimming took 1 base from V and 5 from J, leaving 20 bases between them. This CDR3 is built from 17 residues. The CDR3 sequence: CASSLVGHGMLGYGYTF. The CDR3, as DNA: TGTGCCAGCAGCTTAGTGGGACACGGGATGTTAGGGTATGGCTACACCTTC.

The chain employs TRBV5-1 and TRBJ2-7, with 9 bases matching TRBD1. In germline, CDR1 is SGHRS, CDR2 YFSETQ. The CDR3 totals 13 residues. The trim removed 4 bases at V and 3 bases at J, leaving 2 bases unmatched. The CDR3 region is CASSMDRGYEQYF. CDR3 bases: TGCGCCAGCAGCATGGACAGGGGCTACGAGCAGTACTTC.

This clonotype has a count of ten or more. The V and J genes are TRBV5-1 and TRBJ2-7; TRBD2 might be the D (6 bases). The CDR3 spans 15 residues. V shed 3 bases and J shed 2 bases, with 15 bases lying between them. CDR1 and CDR2 (germline): SGHRS, YFSETQ. The CDR3 reads CASSSGGASTYEQYF. The CDR3 DNA sequence: TGCGCCAGCAGCTCCGGCGGGGCGTCGACCTACGAGCAGTACTTC.

The chain couples TRBV7-9 to TRBJ2-3, with D unresolved. The CDR3 length is 15 residues. From germline, CDR1 is SEHNR and CDR2 FQNEAQ (reference sequence). Trimming took 5 bases from V and 3 from J, leaving 15 bases between them. The CDR3 DNA reads as TGTGCCAGCAGCGCCCGGTTGGAGAGTACAGATACGCAGTATTTT. As protein: CASSARLESTDTQYF.

This clonotype was picked up many times. This chain uses TRBV6-5 with TRBJ2-1; 9 bases are shared with TRBD1. Looked up from germline, CDR1 is MNHEY and CDR2 is SVGAGI. CDR3 length: 15 amino acids. V dropped 2 bases and J dropped 9; count of bases not matched to a gene: 8. CDR3 sequence reads: CASSYTDRGRGEQFF. The CDR3 region has the DNA TGTGCCAGCAGTTACACGGACAGGGGAAGGGGTGAGCAGTTCTTC.

This clonotype was counted ten times or more. The rearrangement uses TRBV12-3 or TRBV12-4 and TRBJ2-7; no firm D call. V lost 6 bases to trimming and J lost 6 bases, with 18 bases between them. The CDR3 consists of 14 residues. CDR3 in amino acids: CASRSVQSLSEQYF. CDR3 nucleotides: TGTGCCAGCAGATCCGTACAGTCTCTCTCCGAGCAGTACTTC.

A single count supports this clonotype. This chain connects TRBV12-3 or TRBV12-4 to TRBJ1-4, with a weak D call TRBD1 (5 bases). V was pared by 4 bases and J by 8 bases, with 14 bases between. The CDR3 totals 14 residues. DNA of the CDR3: TGTGCCAGCAGTTGGACGAGCGAGGGGGAAAAACTGTTTTTT. It translates to CASSWTSEGEKLFF.

The gene calls are TRBV7-3 and TRBJ2-1, with D maybe TRBD2 (6 bases). The CDR3 sequence is 15 residues long. The germline V and J ends were trimmed by 1 base and 1 base, with 8 bases remaining between them. Germline CDR1 is SGHTA and CDR2 is FQGTGA. The CDR3 DNA reads as TGTGCCAGCAGCTTAATGGCGGGATCCTACAATGAGCAGTTCTTC. Residues: CASSLMAGSYNEQFF.

This clonotype was observed at least ten times. J is TRBJ2-7 and V is TRBV6-6; 10 nucleotides match TRBD1. The CDR3 contains 14 residues. The germline CDR1 and CDR2 sequences are MNHNY and SVGAGI (reference sequence). The V segment lost 6 bases and the J segment 4 bases; nucleotides outside the gene matches: 6. For the CDR3, the DNA is TGTGCCAGCAGCCGCGGGACAGGGGTATACGAGCAGTACTTC. Its protein is CASSRGTGVYEQYF.

This clonotype was seen more than once but under ten times. The rearrangement joins TRBV6-5 to TRBJ1-2, with 11 positions matching TRBD1. The CDR3 loop spans 16 amino acids. The germline gives CDR1 MNHEY, CDR2 SVGAGI. V lost 7 bases to trimming and J lost 5 bases; unmatched junction nucleotides: 12. The CDR3: CASNAIRTGGGYGYTF. As DNA, the CDR3 is TGTGCCAGCAATGCTATCAGGACAGGGGGCGGGTATGGCTACACCTTC.